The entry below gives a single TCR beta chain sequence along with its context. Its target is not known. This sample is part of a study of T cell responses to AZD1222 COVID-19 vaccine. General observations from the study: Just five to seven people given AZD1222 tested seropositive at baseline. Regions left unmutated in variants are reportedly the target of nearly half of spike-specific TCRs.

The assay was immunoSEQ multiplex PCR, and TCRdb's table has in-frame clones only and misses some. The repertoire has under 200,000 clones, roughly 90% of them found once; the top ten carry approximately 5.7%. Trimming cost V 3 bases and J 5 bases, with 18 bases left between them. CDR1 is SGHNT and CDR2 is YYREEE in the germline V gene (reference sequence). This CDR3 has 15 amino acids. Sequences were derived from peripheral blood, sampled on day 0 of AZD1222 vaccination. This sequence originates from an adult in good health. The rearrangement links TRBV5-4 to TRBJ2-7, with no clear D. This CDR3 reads CASSSGAVNIHEQYF. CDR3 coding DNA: TGTGCCAGCAGCTCAGGAGCAGTAAACATCCACGAGCAGTACTTC.